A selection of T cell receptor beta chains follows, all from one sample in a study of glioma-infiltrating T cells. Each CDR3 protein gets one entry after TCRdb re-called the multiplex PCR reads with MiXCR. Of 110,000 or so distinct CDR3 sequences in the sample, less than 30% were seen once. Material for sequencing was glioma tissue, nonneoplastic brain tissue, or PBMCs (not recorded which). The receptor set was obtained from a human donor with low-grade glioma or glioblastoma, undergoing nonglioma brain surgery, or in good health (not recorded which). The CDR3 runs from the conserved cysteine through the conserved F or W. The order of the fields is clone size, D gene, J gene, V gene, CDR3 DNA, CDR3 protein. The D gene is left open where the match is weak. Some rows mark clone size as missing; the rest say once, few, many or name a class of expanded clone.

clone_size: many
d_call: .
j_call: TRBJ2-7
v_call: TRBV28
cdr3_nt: TGTGCCAGCAGTATCGGGCTTCACTACGAGCAGTACTTC
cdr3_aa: CASSIGLHYEQYF

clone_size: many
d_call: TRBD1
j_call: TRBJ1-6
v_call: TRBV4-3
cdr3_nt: TGCGCCAGCAGCCGGGGACAGACTAATTCACCCCTCCACTTT
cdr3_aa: CASSRGQTNSPLHF

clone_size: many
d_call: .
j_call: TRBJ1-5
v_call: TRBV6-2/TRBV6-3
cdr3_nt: TGTGCCAGCAGCCCTACAAGGGTTGTGAATCAGCCCCAGCATTTT
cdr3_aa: CASSPTRVVNQPQHF

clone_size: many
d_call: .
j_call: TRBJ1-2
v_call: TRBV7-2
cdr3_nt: TGTGCCAGCAGCTTGTTAGGGAGCTATGGCTACACCTTC
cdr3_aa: CASSLLGSYGYTF

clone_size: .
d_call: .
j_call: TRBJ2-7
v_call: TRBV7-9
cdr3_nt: TGTGCCAGCAGCTCCCTCAGCGAGCAGTACTTC
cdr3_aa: CASSSLSEQYF

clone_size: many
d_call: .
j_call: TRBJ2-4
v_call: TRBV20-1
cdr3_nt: TGCAGTGCTAGTCGAGTTCGGGTAAACATTCAGTACTTC
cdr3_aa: CSASRVRVNIQYF

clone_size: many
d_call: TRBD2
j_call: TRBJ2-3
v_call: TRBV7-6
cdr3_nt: TGTGCCAGCAGCTTACTGGGACTACTCACAGATACGCAGTATTTT
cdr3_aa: CASSLLGLLTDTQYF

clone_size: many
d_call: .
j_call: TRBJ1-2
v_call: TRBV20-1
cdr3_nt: TGCAGTGCTAGGGGGGATAACTATGGCTACACCTTC
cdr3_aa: CSARGDNYGYTF

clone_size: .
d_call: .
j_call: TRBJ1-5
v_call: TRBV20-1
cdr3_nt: TGCAGTGCTAGAGGTGAGGGGGGACAGCCCCAGCATTTT
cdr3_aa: CSARGEGGQPQHF

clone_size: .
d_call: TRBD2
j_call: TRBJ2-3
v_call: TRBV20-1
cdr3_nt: TGCAGTGCTTTCTCCGGGACTAGCGGGAGGGTCTCAGATACGCAGTATTTT
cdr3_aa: CSAFSGTSGRVSDTQYF

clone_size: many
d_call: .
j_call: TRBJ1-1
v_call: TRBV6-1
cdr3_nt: TGTGCCAGCAGGGACAGCTGGGCGGGTATCACGGGGAACACTGAAGCTTTCTTT
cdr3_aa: CASRDSWAGITGNTEAFF

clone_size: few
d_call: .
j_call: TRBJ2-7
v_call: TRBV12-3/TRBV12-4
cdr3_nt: TGTGCCAGCAGTTTTGAGGGGCTCTCCTACGAGCAGTACTTC
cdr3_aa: CASSFEGLSYEQYF

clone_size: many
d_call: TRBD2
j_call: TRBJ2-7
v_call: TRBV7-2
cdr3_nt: TGTGCCAGCAGCTTAGCGAGACTAGCGGGAGGTAGATACGAGCAGTACTTC
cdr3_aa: CASSLARLAGGRYEQYF

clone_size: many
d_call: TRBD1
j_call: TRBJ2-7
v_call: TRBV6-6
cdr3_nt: TGTGCCAGCAGTTACAAGGGACAGACCTCTAGCGAGCAGTACTTC
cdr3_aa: CASSYKGQTSSEQYF

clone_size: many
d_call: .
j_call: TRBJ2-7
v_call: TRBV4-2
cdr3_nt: TGTGCCAGCAGCCAAGATAAGAGGCAGGTATCCTACGAGCAGTACTTC
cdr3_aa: CASSQDKRQVSYEQYF

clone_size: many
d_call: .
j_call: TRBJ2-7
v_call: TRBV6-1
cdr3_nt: TGTGCCAGCAATATGAACCGCCCCAATAGGGCCTACGAGCAGTACTTC
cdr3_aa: CASNMNRPNRAYEQYF

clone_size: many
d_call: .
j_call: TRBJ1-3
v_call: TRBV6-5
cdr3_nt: TGTGCCAGCAGTTACTACGGGTTAGGTGGAAACACCATATATTTT
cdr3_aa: CASSYYGLGGNTIYF

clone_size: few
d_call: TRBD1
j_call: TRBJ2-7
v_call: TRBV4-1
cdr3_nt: TGCGCCAGCAGCCAAGACTACATAGGGACAGGGAATCCCTACGAGCAGTACTTC
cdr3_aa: CASSQDYIGTGNPYEQYF

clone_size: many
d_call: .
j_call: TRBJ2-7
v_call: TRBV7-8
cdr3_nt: TGTGCCAGCAGCACACTCAACAGCGCCTACGAGCAGTACTTC
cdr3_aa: CASSTLNSAYEQYF

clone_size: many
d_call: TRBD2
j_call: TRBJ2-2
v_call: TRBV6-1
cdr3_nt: TGTGCCAGCAACCTAGGGACTAGCGGGGGGGCGGCCACCGGGGAGCTGTTTTTT
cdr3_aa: CASNLGTSGGAATGELFF

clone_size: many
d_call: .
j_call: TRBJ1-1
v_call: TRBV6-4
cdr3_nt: TGTGCCAGCAGTCGAGACACTAACACTGAAGCTTTCTTT
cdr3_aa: CASSRDTNTEAFF

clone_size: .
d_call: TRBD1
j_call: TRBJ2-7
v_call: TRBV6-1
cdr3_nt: TGTGCCAGCAGAATCGACAGGGAAAGGTACGAGCAGTACTTC
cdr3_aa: CASRIDRERYEQYF

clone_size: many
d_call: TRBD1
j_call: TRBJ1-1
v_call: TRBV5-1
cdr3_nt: TGCGCCAGCAGCCCACTCGGGACAGCAAGAAGTCAAACTGAAGCTTTCTTT
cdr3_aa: CASSPLGTARSQTEAFF

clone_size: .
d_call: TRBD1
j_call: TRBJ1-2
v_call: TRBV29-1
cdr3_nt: TGCGTTGAGACCCCCGGGACAGACTATGGCTACACCTTC
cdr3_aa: CVETPGTDYGYTF